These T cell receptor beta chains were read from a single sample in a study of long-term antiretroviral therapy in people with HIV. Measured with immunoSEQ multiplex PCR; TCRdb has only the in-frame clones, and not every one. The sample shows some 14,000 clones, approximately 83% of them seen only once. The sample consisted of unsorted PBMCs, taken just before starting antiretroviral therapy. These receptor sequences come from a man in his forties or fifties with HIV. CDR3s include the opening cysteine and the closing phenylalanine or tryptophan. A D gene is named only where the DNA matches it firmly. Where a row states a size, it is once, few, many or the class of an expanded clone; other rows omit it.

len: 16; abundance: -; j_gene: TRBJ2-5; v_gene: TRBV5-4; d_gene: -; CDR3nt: TGTGCCAGCAGCTTGGGTAATACAGGTCAGTCGGAGACCCAGTACTTC; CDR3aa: CASSLGNTGQSETQYF
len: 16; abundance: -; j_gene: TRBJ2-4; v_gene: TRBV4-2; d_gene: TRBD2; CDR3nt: TGTGCCAGCAGCCAAGCGGGGGGATTAGCCAAAAACATTCAGTACTTC; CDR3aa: CASSQAGGLAKNIQYF
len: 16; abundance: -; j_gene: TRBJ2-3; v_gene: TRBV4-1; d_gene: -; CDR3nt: TGCGCCAGCAGCCAAGGGTCAGGGGCTCGGCCAGATACGCAGTATTTT; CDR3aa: CASSQGSGARPDTQYF
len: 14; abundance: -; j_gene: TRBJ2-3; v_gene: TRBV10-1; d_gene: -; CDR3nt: TGCGCCAGCAGTGAGTCCGGGGACACAGATACGCAGTATTTT; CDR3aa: CASSESGDTDTQYF
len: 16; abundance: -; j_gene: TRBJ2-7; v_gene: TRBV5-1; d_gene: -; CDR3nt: TGCGCCAGCAGCTTGGAAGGGGGAGGGATCTACTACGAGCAGTACTTC; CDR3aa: CASSLEGGGIYYEQYF
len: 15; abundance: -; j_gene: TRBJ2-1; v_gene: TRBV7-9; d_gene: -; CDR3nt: TGTGCCAGCAGCTTAGCCGGGGGGCTAGGACGGGAGCAGTTCTTC; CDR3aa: CASSLAGGLGREQFF
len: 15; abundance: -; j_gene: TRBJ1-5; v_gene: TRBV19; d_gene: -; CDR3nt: TGTGCCAGTAGTATTCGACCGACGGGGGACCAGCCCCAGCATTTT; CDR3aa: CASSIRPTGDQPQHF
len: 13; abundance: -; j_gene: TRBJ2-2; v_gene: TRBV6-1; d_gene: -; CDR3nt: TGTGCCAGCAGAATATCGAACACCGGGGAGCTGTTTTTT; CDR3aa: CASRISNTGELFF
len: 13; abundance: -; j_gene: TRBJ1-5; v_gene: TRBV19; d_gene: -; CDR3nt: TGTGCCAGTAGTATTTATAGAAATCAGCCCCAGCATTTT; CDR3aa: CASSIYRNQPQHF
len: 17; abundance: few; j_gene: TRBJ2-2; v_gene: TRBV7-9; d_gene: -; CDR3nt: TGTGCCAGCAGCTTAGAAGGGGGGGCCCCGAGCACCGGGGAGCTGTTTTTT; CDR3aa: CASSLEGGAPSTGELFF
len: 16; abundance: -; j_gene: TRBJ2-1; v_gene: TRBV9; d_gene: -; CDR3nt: TGTGCCAGCAGCGTAGGCGTGCGGGTGGACTACAATGAGCAGTTCTTC; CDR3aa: CASSVGVRVDYNEQFF
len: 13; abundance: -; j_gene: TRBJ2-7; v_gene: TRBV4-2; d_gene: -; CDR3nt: TGTGCCAGCAGCCAAGATCAGGGTGGCGAGCAGTACTTC; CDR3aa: CASSQDQGGEQYF
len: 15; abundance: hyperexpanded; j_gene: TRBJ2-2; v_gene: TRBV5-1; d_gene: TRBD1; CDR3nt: TGCGCCAGCAGACCACACAGGGGTGGCACCGGGGAGCTGTTTTTT; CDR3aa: CASRPHRGGTGELFF
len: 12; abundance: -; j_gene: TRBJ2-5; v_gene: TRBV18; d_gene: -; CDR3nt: TGTGCCAGCTCACCAACCGGGGATCCCCAGTACTTC; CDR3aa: CASSPTGDPQYF
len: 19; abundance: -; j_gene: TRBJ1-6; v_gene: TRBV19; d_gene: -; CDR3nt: TGTGCCAGTAGTATAGATCTGGTGAGGAGTAACTCCTATAATTCACCCCTCCACTTT; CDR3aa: CASSIDLVRSNSYNSPLHF
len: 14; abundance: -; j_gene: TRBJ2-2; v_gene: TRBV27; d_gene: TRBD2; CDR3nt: TGTGCCAGCAGCCTTGGGACTACCACCGGGGAGCTGTTTTTT; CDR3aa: CASSLGTTTGELFF
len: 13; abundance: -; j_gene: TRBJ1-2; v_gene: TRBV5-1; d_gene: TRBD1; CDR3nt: TGCGCCAGCAGTCTAGACAGGGACCAAGGCTACACCTTC; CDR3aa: CASSLDRDQGYTF
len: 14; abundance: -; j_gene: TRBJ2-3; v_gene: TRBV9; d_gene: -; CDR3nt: TGTGCCAGCAGCGTTGGGCTTAGCACAGATACGCAGTATTTT; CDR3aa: CASSVGLSTDTQYF
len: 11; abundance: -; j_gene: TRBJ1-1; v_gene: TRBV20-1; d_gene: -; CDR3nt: TGCAGTGCTAGAGCCGACACTGAAGCTTTCTTT; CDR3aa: CSARADTEAFF
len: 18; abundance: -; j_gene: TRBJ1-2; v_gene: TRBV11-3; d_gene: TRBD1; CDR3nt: TGTGCCAGCAGCTTAGATCGCGATGACAGGGGGGAAGAAGATGGCTACACCTTC; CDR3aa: CASSLDRDDRGEEDGYTF
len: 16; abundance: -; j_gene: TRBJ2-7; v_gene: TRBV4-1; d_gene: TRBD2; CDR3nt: TGCGCCAGCAGCCAAGATCTGGGACTAGCGTCCTACGAGCAGTACTTC; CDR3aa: CASSQDLGLASYEQYF
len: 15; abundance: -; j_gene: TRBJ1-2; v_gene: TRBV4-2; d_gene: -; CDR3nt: TGTGCCAGCAGCCAAGTGGCGGGGGGCTCCACCGGCTACACCTTC; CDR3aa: CASSQVAGGSTGYTF
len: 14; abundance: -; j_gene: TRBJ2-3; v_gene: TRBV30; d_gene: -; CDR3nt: TGTGCCTGGAGTGTACTGGGGAACACAGATACGCAGTATTTT; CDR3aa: CAWSVLGNTDTQYF
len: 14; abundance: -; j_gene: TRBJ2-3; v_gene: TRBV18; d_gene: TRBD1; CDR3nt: TGTGCCAGCTCAGGGACAGGGGAAACAGATACGCAGTATTTT; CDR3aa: CASSGTGETDTQYF
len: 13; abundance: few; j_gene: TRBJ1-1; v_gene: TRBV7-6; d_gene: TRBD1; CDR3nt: TGTGCCAGCAGCTTCGACAGGGACACTGAAGCTTTCTTT; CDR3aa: CASSFDRDTEAFF
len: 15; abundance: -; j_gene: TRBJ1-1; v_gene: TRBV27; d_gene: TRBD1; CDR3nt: TGTGCCAGCAGTTGGACAGGGGGGCTGAACACTGAAGCTTTCTTT; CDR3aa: CASSWTGGLNTEAFF
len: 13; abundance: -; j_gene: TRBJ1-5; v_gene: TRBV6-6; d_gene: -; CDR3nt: TGTGCCAGCAGTTACGCGGGGAATCAGCCCCAGCATTTT; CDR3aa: CASSYAGNQPQHF
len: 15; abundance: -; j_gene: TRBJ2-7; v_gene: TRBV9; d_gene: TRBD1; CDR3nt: TGTGCCAGCAGCGTAGTTGGCGACAGGGTAAACGAGCAGTACTTC; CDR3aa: CASSVVGDRVNEQYF
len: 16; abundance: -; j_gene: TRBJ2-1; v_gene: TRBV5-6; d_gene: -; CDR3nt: TGTGCCAGCACCACAGGTCCGGGGGCGACCTACAATGAGCAGTTCTTC; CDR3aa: CASTTGPGATYNEQFF
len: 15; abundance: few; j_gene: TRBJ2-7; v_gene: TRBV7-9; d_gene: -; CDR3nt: TGTGCCAGCAGCTTAGGTCCTGAAAGCTCCTACGAGCAGTACTTC; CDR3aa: CASSLGPESSYEQYF
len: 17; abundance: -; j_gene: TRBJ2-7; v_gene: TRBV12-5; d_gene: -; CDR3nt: TGTGCTAGTGGCCCCGGGACGCAGCAGCGACTGGTTGGCGAGCAGTACTTC; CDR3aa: CASGPGTQQRLVGEQYF
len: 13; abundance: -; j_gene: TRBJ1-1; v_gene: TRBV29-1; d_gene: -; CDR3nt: TGCAGCGTATCCCCCCGGATGAACACTGAAGCTTTCTTT; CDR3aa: CSVSPRMNTEAFF
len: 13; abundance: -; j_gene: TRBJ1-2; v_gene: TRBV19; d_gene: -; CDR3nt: TGTGCCAGTAGTATAATTACCGGTTATGGCTACACCTTC; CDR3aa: CASSIITGYGYTF
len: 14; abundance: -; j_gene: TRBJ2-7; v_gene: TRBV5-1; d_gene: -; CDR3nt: TGCGCCAGCAGCTTGGATCAGGGACCCTACGAGCAGTACTTC; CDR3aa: CASSLDQGPYEQYF
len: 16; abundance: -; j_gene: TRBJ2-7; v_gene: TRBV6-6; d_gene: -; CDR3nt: TGTGCCAGCAGTTACTCGCCTAGGACGGAAAGGGCCGAGCAGTACTTC; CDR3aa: CASSYSPRTERAEQYF
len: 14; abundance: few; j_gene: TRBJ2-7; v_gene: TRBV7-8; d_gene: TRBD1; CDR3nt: TGTGCCAGCAGCTTCAGACCGGGACAGTACGAGCAGTACTTC; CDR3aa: CASSFRPGQYEQYF
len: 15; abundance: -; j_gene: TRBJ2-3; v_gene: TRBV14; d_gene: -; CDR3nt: TGTGCCAGCAGCCTCGCTGGGGGGTTAACAGATACGCAGTATTTT; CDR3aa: CASSLAGGLTDTQYF
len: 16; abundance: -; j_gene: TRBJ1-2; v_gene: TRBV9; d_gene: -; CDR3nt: TGTGCCAGCAGCGTAGGGGGGGCCCCGGATCGGGGCGGCTACACCTTC; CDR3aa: CASSVGGAPDRGGYTF
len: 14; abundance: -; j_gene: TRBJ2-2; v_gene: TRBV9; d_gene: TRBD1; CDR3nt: TGTGCCAGCGGAGGACAGGGTCCTACCGGGGAGCTGTTTTTT; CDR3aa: CASGGQGPTGELFF
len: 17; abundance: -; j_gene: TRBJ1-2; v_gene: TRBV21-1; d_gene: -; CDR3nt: TGTGCCAGCAGCCACGTGTCCCCGAGCCCTAATTTCTATGGCTACACCTTC; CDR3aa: CASSHVSPSPNFYGYTF
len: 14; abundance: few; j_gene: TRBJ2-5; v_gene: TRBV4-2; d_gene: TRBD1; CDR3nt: TGTGCCAGCAGCCAGACAGGGGCCGGGGAGACCCAGTACTTC; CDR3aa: CASSQTGAGETQYF
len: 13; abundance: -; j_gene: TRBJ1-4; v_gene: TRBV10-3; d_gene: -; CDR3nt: TGTGCCATCAGTGAGTCGACTATGGAAAAACTGTTTTTT; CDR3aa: CAISESTMEKLFF
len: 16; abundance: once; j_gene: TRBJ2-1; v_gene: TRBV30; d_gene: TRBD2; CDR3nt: TGTGCCTGGAGAGAATTACTAGCGCGGGATTGGAATGAGCAGTTCTTC; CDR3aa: CAWRELLARDWNEQFF
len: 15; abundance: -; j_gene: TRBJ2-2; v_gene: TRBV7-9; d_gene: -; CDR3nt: TGTGCCAGCAGCTTAGAATCACAAAACACCGGGGAGCTGTTTTTT; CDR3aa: CASSLESQNTGELFF
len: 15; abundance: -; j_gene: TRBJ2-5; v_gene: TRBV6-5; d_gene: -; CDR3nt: TGTGCCAGCAGTTACGGACAGGGAGGGAGAGAGACCCAGTACTTC; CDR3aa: CASSYGQGGRETQYF
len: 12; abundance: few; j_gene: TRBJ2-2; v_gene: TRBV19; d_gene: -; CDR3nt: TGTGCCAGTAGTACCGACACCGGGGAGCTGTTTTTT; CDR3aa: CASSTDTGELFF
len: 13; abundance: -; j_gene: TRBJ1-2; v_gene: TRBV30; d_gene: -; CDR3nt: TGTGCCTGGAGTGTCGGGAGCTTGTATGGCTACACCTTC; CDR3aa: CAWSVGSLYGYTF
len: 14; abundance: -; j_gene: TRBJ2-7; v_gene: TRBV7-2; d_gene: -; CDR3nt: TGTGCCAGCAGCTCCTGGCCGGGGTCGGGCGAGCAGTACTTC; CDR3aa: CASSSWPGSGEQYF
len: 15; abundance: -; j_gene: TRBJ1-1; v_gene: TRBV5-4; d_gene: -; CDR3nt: TGTGCCAGCAGCTTGGAAGGGGCGACTCGGACTGAAGCTTTCTTT; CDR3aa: CASSLEGATRTEAFF
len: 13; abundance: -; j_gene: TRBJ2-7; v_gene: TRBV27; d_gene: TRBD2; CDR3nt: TGTGCCAGCAGTTTCACTAGCGGGAACGAGCAGTACTTC; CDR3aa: CASSFTSGNEQYF
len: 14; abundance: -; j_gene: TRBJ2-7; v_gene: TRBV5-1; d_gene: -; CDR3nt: TGCGCCAGCAGCTTGGACGGCAGGGTGGAGGAGCAGTACTTC; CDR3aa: CASSLDGRVEEQYF
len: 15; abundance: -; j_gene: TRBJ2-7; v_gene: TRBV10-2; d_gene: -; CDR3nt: TGCGCCAGCAGTGAGTGGGACGGCCTCTCCTACGAGCAGTACTTC; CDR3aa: CASSEWDGLSYEQYF
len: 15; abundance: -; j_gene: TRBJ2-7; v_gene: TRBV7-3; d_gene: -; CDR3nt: TGTGCCAGCAGCACTTATCATCAGGGGTCTGGAGAGCAGTACTTC; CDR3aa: CASSTYHQGSGEQYF